This T cell receptor (beta chain) derives from a study of cytotoxic CD8 clonotypes in ibrutinib-treated CLL. Study summary: Partial response was seen in approximately 24 patients and complete response in 2; after median around 69 months, approximately 14 stayed remitted, some 12 progressed.

Deep sequencing aimed at 1 in 200,000 to 1 in 1 million T cells' resolution. The data were produced by immunoSEQ multiplex PCR, yet TCRdb's version contains in-frame clones alone and is incomplete. The table includes some 140,000 clones, approximately 90% detected once. Study observations and caveats: Clonality was elevated at ibrutinib response and had returned toward baseline at progression.

Comments on this clone: Its antigen is unidentified.

The TCR sequence derives from a human donor with chronic lymphocytic leukemia. The sequenced sample was PBMCs, obtained after 12 months of ibrutinib treatment.

CDR3 bases: TGTGCCAGCATTCTATCTGGAAACACCATATATTTT. Protein product: CASILSGNTIYF. The rearrangement links TRBV7-9 to TRBJ1-3; D is unresolved. Trimming removed 7 bases at V and 1 base at J, with 5 bases between. Germline lookup yields CDR1 SEHNR and CDR2 FQNEAQ (reference sequence). CDR3 size: 12 residues.